This T cell receptor (beta chain) was sequenced for a study of T cell responses to AZD1222 COVID-19 vaccine. Study details: Pooling was applied to second doses at about 4 or about 12 weeks.

The length of the CDR3 is 16 residues. Trimming removed 2 bases from V and 4 bases from J, with 17 bases in between. Germline CDR1 is SGHTA and CDR2 is FQGNSA. The table lists this clone with a count of one. Its antigen is undetermined. Study conclusions and caveats: Compared with day 0, the breadth and depth of the Spike-specific TCR repertoire rose significantly after two doses of AZD1222. No repertoire was sampled before or during the peak T cell response, only after it. Clonal diversity may have been underestimated, and the donors were mostly white British, with more females than males.

Some clones are missing from TCRdb's copy, which holds only in-frame ones; the method was immunoSEQ multiplex PCR. The repertoire includes about 160,000 clones, 90% to 95% of them detected once, and 1.9% sits in the top ten. Sequencing was performed on peripheral blood, taken on day 0 of AZD1222 vaccination. This clonotype was obtained from an adult in good health. The chain uses TRBV7-2 and TRBJ1-1; tentative D call: TRBD1 (5 bases). CDR3 DNA: TGTGCCAGCAGCTTAACAGCAGGGATCCTGGGCACTGAAGCTTTCTTT. Its translation is CASSLTAGILGTEAFF.